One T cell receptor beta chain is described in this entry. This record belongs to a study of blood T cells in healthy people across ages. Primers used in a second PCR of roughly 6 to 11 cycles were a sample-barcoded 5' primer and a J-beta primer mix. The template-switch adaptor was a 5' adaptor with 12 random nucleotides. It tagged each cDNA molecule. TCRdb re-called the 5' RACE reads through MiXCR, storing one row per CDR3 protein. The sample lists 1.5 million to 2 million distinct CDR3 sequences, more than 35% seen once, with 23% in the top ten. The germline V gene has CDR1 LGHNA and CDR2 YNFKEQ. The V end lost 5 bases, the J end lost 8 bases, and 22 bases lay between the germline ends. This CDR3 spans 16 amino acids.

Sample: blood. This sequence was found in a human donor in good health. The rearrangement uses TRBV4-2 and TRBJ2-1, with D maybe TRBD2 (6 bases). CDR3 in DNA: TGTGCCAGCAGCGCTCGGATACGAACTAGCTCGGATGAGCAGTTCTTC. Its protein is CASSARIRTSSDEQFF.